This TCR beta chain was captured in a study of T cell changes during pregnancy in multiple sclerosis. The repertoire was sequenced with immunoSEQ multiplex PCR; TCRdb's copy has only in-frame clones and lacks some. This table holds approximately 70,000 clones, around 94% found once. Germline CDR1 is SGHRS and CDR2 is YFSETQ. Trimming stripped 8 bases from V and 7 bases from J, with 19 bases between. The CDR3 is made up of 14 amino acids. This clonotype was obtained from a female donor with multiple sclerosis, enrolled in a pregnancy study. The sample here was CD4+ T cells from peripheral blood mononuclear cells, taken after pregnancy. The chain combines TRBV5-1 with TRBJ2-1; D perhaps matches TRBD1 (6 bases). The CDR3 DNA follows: TGCGCCAGTACCCGGGACACAAACTTTAATGAGCAGTTCTTC. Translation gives CASTRDTNFNEQFF.